This T cell receptor (beta chain) was profiled in a study of blood T cell repertoires in COVID-19. Across the study: Some COVID-19 samples were acute and others convalescent; all came from the United States, Italy and Spain. Sample material is recorded as cDNA or gDNA derived from T cells, B-cell-depleted T cells, or PBMCs.

The method was immunoSEQ multiplex PCR; TCRdb's version includes in-frame clones alone and lacks a portion of them. Of more than 80,000 clones listed, about four fifths are singletons. Germline V gene sequence: CDR1 MNHEY, CDR2 SVGAGI. The CDR3 runs to 14 residues. Trimming at V came to 8 bases and at J to 2 bases, leaving 8 bases not matched to a gene. The V gene is TRBV6-5, the J gene TRBJ2-7, with 8 bases fitting TRBD1. This sequence originates from a woman in her fifties or sixties with acute or convalescent COVID-19. Sequenced input: peripheral blood. This chain's CDR3 is CASRTSGGTYEQYF. Written as DNA, the CDR3 is TGTGCCAGCCGAACCTCAGGGGGCACCTACGAGCAGTACTTC.